Sequencing of this T cell receptor beta chain was carried out in a study of OX40 agonist ivuxolimab in advanced cancers. Study-level information: Patients were treated with intravenous ivuxolimab, dosed at 0.01 to 10 mg/kg and infused every 2 weeks. Patients assigned to dose escalation were diagnosed with hepatocellular carcinoma, melanoma, renal cell or head and neck cancer. Study observations and caveats: Among the lowest peripheral clonal expansion occurred in 0.1-3.0 mg/kg partial responders.

Sequencing used immunoSEQ multiplex PCR; TCRdb keeps in-frame clones, though not all of them. The table lists 50,000 to 80,000 clones, around 90% of them singletons. As concerns this clone: Its antigen is not known. The same CDR3 also results from other DNA sequences found in this sample.

On cycle 4 day 1 and cycle 7 day 1, as well as at baseline, blood was sampled. The CDR3 is 11 residues long. CDR1 DFQATT and CDR2 SNEGSKA come from the germline V gene (reference sequence). Between the trimmed V and J ends, which lost 0 bases and 5 bases, there was a span of 4 bases. Material: CD4+ or CD8+ T cells sorted from blood, obtained in a trial of the OX40 agonist ivuxolimab. This sequence was found in an adult with an advanced solid tumor such as melanoma, head and neck, liver or kidney cancer. The chain uses TRBV20-1 and TRBJ2-5; D ambiguous. The CDR3 region is CSARESETQYF. The CDR3 DNA sequence: TGCAGTGCTAGAGAGAGCGAGACCCAGTACTTC.